The clone carrying this T cell receptor beta chain was seen repeatedly, ten times or more. What it binds is not known. This sample was taken from a study of T cells in Graves' hyperthyroidism and ophthalmopathy. Regarding the study as a whole: Ophthalmopathy, as predicted by the model, came a median roughly 6.8 months after the prediction.

Amplified regions were TCR beta CDR3 sequences from RNA transcripts. Researchers ran a first-round RT-PCR on the TCR CDR3 using the HTBI primer set. TCRdb passed the multiplex PCR reads through MiXCR, listing each CDR3 protein once. The sample has 300,000 to 400,000 distinct CDR3 sequences; more than 11% are singletons. Sequencing was carried out using blood. The source of this sequence is a woman aged 25 to 39 with Graves' hyperthyroidism.

CDR3 sequence (DNA): TGTGCCAGCACTAGCGGGACGAATACGCAGTATTTT. This gives the protein CASTSGTNTQYF. V and J are TRBV2 and TRBJ2-3, with 9 bases identical to TRBD2. The germline gives CDR1 SNHLY, CDR2 FYNNEI. V lost 7 bases and J lost 7; bases outside the gene matches: 3. The CDR3 runs to 12 residues. The full variable domain, with the rest looked up from reference TRBV2 and TRBJ2-3, is EPEVTQTPSHQVTQMGQEVILRCVPISNHLYFYWYRQILGQKVEFLVSFYNNEISEKSEIFDDQFSVERPDGSNFTLKIRSTKLEDSAMYFCASTSGTNTQYFGPGTRLTVL.